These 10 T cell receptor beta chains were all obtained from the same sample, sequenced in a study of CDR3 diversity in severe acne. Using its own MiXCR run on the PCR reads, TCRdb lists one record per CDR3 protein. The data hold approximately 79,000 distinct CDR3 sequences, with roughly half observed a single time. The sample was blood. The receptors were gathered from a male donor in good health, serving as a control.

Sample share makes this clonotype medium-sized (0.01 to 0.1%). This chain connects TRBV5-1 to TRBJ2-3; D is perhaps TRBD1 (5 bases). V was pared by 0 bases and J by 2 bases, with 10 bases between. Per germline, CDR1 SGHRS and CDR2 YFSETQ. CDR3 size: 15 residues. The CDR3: CASSLDGALTDTQYF. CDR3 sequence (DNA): TGCGCCAGCAGCTTGGATGGGGCCCTCACAGATACGCAGTATTTT.

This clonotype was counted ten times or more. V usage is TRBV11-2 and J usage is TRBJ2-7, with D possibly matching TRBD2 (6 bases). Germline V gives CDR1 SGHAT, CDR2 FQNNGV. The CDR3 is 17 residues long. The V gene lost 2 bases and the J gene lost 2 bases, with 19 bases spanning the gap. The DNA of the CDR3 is TGTGCCAGCAGCTTAAACCGGGTGGAGGGTTACGCCTACGAGCAGTACTTC. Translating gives CASSLNRVEGYAYEQYF.

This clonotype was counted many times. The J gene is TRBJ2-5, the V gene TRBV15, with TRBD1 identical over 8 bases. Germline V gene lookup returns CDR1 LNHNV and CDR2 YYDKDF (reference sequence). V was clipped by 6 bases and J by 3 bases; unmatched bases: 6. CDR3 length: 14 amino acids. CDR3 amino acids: CATSYGTGEETQYF. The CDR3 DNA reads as TGTGCCACCAGTTACGGGACAGGAGAAGAGACCCAGTACTTC.

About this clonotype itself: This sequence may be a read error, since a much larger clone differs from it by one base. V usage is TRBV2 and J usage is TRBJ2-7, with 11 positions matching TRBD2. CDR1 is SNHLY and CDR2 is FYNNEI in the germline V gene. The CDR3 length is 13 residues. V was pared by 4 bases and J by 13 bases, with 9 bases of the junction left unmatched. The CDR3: CASSAPTTSGGYF. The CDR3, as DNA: TGTGCCAGCAGTGCCCCCACTACTAGCGGGGGCTACTTC.

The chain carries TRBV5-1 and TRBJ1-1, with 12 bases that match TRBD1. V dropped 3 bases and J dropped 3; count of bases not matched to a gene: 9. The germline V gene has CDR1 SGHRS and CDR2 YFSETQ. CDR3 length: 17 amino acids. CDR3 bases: TGCGCCAGCAGCTACCAGGGACAGGGGGCTCTCGACACTGAAGCTTTCTTT. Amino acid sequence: CASSYQGQGALDTEAFF.

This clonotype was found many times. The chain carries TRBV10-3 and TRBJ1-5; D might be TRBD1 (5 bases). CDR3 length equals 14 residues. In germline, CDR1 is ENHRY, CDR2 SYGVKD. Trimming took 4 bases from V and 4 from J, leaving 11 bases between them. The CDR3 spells CAISAGYENQPQHF. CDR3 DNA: TGTGCCATCAGTGCAGGGTACGAGAATCAGCCCCAGCATTTT.

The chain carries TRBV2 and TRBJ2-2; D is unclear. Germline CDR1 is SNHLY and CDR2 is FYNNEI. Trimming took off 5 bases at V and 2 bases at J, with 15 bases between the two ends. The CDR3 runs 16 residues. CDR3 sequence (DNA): TGTGCCAGCAGTTACTCGTCTGGCGGTAACACCGGGGAGCTGTTTTTT. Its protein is CASSYSSGGNTGELFF.

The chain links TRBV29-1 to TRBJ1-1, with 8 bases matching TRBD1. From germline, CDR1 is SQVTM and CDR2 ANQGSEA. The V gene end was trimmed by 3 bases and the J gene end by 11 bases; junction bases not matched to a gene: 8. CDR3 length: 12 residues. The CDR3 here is CSVDGRGLQAFF. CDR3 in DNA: TGCAGCGTTGACGGCAGGGGGCTTCAGGCTTTCTTT.

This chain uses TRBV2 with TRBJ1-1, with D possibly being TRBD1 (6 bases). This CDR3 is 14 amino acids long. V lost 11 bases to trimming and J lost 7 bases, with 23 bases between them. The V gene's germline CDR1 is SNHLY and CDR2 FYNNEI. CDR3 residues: CAGKYGQTSSEAFF. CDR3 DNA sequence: TGTGCCGGCAAGTATGGACAGACTTCTAGTGAAGCTTTCTTT.

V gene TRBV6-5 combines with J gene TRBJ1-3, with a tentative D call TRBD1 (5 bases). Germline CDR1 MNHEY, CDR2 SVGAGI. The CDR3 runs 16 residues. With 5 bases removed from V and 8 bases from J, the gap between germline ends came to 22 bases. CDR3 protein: CASSGAAANYGYTIYF. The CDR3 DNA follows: TGTGCCAGCAGTGGGGCAGCAGCTAACTATGGCTACACCATATATTTT.